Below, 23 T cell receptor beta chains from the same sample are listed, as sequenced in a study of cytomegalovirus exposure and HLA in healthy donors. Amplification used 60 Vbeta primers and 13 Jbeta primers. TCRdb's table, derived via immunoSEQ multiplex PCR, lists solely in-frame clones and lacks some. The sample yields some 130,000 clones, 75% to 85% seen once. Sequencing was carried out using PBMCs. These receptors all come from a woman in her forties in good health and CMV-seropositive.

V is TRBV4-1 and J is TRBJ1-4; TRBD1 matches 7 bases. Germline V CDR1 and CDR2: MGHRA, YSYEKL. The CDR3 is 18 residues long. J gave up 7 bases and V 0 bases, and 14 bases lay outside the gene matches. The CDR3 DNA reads TGCGCCAGCAGCCAAGATGAGGGCAGGGGGTTGGTGGGTGAAAAACTGTTTTTT. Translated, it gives CASSQDEGRGLVGEKLFF.

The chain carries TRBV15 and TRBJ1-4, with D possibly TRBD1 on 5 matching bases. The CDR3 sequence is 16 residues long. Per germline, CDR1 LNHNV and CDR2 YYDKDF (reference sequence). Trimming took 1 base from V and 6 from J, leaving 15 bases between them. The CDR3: CATSRARGGLDEKLFF. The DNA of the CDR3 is TGTGCCACCAGCAGAGCCCGGGGGGGACTGGATGAAAAACTGTTTTTT.

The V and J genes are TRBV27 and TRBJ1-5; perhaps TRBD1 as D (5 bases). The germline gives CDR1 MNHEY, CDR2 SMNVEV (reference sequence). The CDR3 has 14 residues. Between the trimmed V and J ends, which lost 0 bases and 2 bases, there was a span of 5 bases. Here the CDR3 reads CASSLSTGNQPQHF. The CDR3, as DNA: TGTGCCAGCAGTTTATCGACAGGCAATCAGCCCCAGCATTTT.

This chain's CDR3 is CASSIKGPTYSNQPQHF. The DNA of the CDR3 is TGTGCCAGCAGTATCAAGGGGCCCACATATAGCAATCAGCCCCAGCATTTT. The rearrangement joins TRBV27 to TRBJ1-5, with D possibly being TRBD1 (5 bases). The CDR3 has 17 residues. The V and J ends lost 5 bases and 0 bases respectively, with 17 bases between them. Germline values: CDR1 MNHEY, CDR2 SMNVEV (reference sequence).

CDR3 DNA sequence: TGTGCCAGCAGTTTAATGAGCGGGGGGCTTCCTTACAATGAGCAGTTCTTC. Its translation is CASSLMSGGLPYNEQFF. V and J are TRBV28 and TRBJ2-1; 9 nucleotides line up with TRBD2. The germline V gene encodes CDR1 MDHEN and CDR2 SYDVKM. Trimming at V came to 2 bases and at J to 4 bases, leaving 9 bases not matched to a gene. The CDR3 length is 17 residues.

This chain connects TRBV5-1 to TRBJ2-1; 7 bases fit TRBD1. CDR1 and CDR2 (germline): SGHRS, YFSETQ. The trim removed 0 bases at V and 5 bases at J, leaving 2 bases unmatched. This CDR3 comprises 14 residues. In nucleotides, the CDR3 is TGCGCCAGCAGCTTGGGACAGGGCAACAATGAGCAGTTCTTC. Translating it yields CASSLGQGNNEQFF.

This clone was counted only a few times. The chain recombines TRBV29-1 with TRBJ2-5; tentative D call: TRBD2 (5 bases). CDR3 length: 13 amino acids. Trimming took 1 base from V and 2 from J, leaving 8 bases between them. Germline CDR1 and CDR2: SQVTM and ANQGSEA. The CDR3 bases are TGCAGCGTTGAAGTTCCGGGACAAGAGACCCAGTACTTC. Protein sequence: CSVEVPGQETQYF.

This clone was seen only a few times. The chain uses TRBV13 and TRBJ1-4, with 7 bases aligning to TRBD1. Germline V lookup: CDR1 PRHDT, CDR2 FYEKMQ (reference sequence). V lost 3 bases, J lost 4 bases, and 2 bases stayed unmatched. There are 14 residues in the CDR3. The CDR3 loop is CASSFGQVNEKLFF. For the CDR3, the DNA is TGTGCCAGCAGCTTCGGACAGGTTAATGAAAAACTGTTTTTT.

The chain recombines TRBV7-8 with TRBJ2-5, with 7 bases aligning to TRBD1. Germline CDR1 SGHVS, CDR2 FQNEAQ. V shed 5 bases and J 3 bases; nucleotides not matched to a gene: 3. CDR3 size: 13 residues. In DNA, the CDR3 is TGTGCCAGCAGCATCGACAGGGAAGAGACCCAGTACTTC. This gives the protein CASSIDREETQYF.

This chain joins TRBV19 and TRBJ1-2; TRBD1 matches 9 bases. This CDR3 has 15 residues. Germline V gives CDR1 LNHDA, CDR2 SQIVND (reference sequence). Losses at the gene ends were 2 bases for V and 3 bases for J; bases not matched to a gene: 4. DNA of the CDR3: TGTGCCAGTAGTATATCGACAGGGGGTTACTATGGCTACACCTTC. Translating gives CASSISTGGYYGYTF. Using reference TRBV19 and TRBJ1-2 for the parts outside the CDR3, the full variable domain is DGGITQSPKYLFRKEGQNVTLSCEQNLNHDAMYWYRQDPGQGLRLIYYSQIVNDFQKGDIAEGYSVSREKKESFPLTVTSAQKNPTAFYLCASSISTGGYYGYTFGSGTRLTVV.

In DNA, the CDR3 is TGTGCCAGCAGTGAAGGACTAGCGGTAACCTACGAGCAGTACTTC. Translated, it gives CASSEGLAVTYEQYF. The chain has TRBV28 and TRBJ2-7; TRBD2 agrees at 10 bases. This CDR3 region has 15 residues. CDR1 and CDR2 from the germline V gene are MDHEN and SYDVKM. After removal of 5 bases from V and 2 bases from J, the junction contained 6 bases not matched to a gene.

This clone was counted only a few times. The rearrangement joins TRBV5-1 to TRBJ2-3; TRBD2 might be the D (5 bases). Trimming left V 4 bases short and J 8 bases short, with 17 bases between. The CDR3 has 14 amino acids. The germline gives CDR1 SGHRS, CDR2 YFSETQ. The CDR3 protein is CASSPFNEGSTQYF. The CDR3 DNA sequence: TGCGCCAGCAGCCCATTTAACGAAGGGAGTACGCAGTATTTT.

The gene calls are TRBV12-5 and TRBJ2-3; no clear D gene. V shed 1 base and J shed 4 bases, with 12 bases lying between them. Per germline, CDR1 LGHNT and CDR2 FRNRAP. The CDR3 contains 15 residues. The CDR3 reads CASGLGLMAADTQYF. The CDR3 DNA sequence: TGTGCTAGTGGTTTGGGTTTAATGGCCGCAGATACGCAGTATTTT.

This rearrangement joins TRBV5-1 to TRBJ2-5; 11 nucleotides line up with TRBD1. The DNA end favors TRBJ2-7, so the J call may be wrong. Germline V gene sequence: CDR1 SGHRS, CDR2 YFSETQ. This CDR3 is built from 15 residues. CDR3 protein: CASSLAGQGAYEQYF. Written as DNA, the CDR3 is TGCGCCAGCAGCTTGGCCGGACAGGGGGCGTACGAGCAGTACTTC.

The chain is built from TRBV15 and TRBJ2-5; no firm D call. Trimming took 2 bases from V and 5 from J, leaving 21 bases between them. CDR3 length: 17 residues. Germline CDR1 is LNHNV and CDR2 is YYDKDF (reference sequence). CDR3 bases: TGTGCCACCAGCAGACCACGGCATACACTTATCAGGGAGACCCAGTACTTC. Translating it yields CATSRPRHTLIRETQYF. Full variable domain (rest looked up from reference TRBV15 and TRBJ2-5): DAMVIQNPRYQVTQFGKPVTLSCSQTLNHNVMYWYQQKSSQAPKLLFHYYDKDFNNEADTPDNFQSRRPNTSFCFLDIRSPGLGDTAMYLCATSRPRHTLIRETQYFGPGTRLLVL.

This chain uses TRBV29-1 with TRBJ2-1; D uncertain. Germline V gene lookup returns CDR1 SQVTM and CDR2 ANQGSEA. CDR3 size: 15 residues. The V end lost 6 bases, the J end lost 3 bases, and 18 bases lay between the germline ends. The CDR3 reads CSVLPTDRNYNEQFF. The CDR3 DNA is TGCAGCGTCCTCCCAACAGATAGAAACTACAATGAGCAGTTCTTC.

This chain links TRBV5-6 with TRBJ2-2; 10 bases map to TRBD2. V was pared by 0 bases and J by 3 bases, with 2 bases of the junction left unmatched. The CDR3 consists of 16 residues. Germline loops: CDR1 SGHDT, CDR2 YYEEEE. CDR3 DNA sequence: TGTGCCAGCAGCTTGGACACTAGCGGGGACACCGGGGAGCTGTTTTTT. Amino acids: CASSLDTSGDTGELFF.

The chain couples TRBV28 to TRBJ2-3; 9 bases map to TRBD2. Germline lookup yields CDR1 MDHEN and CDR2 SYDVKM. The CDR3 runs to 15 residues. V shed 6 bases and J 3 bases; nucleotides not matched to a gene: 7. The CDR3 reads CASSPTSGPTDTQYF. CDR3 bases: TGTGCCAGCAGCCCGACTAGCGGTCCGACAGATACGCAGTATTTT.

CDR3 sequence reads: CASSYSRGDNYGYTF. The CDR3 DNA is TGTGCCAGCAGTTACTCGCGGGGGGACAACTATGGCTACACCTTC. J is TRBJ1-2 and V is TRBV6-5; possible D gene TRBD1, 5 bases. CDR3 length equals 15 residues. V was clipped by 0 bases and J by 2 bases, with 10 bases between them. The germline V gene encodes CDR1 MNHEY and CDR2 SVGAGI.

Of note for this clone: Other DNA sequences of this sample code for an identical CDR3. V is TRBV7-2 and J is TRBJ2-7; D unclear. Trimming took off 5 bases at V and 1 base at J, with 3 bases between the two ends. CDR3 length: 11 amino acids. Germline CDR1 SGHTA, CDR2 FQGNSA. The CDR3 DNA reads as TGTGCCAGCAGCCTATCCTACGAGCAGTACTTC. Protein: CASSLSYEQYF.

The CDR3: CASSSTSGRETQYF. In nucleotides, the CDR3 is TGTGCCAGCAGTTCCACTAGCGGGAGGGAGACCCAGTACTTC. V is TRBV28 and J is TRBJ2-5; 12 bases are shared with TRBD2. The CDR3 runs 14 residues. Germline trimming cut 4 bases from V and 5 bases from J; bases unmatched to any gene: 2. Germline lookup yields CDR1 MDHEN and CDR2 SYDVKM.

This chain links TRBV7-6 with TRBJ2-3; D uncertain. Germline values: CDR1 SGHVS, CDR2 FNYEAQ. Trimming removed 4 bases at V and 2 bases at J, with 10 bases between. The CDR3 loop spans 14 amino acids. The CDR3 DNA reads TGTGCCAGCAGCTCACTACCGAACACAGATACGCAGTATTTT. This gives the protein CASSSLPNTDTQYF.

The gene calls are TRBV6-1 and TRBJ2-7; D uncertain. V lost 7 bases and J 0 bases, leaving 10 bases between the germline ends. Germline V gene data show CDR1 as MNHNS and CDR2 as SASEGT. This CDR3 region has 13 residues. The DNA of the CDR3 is TGTGCCAGCACAAAACCCAGCTCCTACGAGCAGTACTTC. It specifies CASTKPSSYEQYF.